A selection of T cell receptor beta chains follows, all from one sample in a study of blood T cell repertoires in COVID-19. TCRdb keeps only in-frame clones here, not all; method: immunoSEQ multiplex PCR. The table has about 63,000 clones, 70% to 80% seen once; the top ten hold roughly half. The sequencing input was peripheral blood. The origin of the receptors is a woman of 80 years or more with acute or convalescent COVID-19. CDR3s include the opening cysteine and the closing phenylalanine or tryptophan. Each record gives: CDR3 length, D gene, V gene, J gene, clone size, CDR3 DNA, CDR3 protein. The D gene is left open where the match is weak. Rows give clone size only sometimes, using once, few, many, or a class for an expanded clone.

>15|.|TRBV20-1|TRBJ1-5|.
TGCAGTGCTAGTGACACAGGGTTCTCAGATCAGCCCCAGCATTTT
CSASDTGFSDQPQHF
>18|TRBD2|TRBV25-1|TRBJ2-1|.
TGTGCCAGCAGTGAATTCGGTAGCGGGACCCTCTCCTACAATGAGCAGTTCTTC
CASSEFGSGTLSYNEQFF
>15|TRBD1|TRBV18|TRBJ2-3|.
TGTGCCAGCTCACCAAGTACAGGGGGCACAGATACGCAGTATTTT
CASSPSTGGTDTQYF
>13|.|TRBV9|TRBJ1-6|.
TGTGCCAGCAGCCCCGCATCAGATTCACCCCTCCACTTT
CASSPASDSPLHF
>13|.|TRBV5-5|TRBJ2-7|.
TGTGCCAGCAGCTTGGTAGGCGGGGACGAGCAGTACTTC
CASSLVGGDEQYF
>16|.|TRBV7-8|TRBJ2-6|.
TGTGCCAGCAGCTTCTATGCGGGAACTGGGGCCAACGTCCTGACTTTC
CASSFYAGTGANVLTF
>14|TRBD2|TRBV7-3|TRBJ2-4|.
TGTGCCAGCAGCCCCCAAGGGACTAGCGGATTTCAGTACTTC
CASSPQGTSGFQYF
>17|.|TRBV19|TRBJ1-5|few
TGTGCCAGTACCCGGGCAATCGGGACAACCAGGAAGGAGCCCCAGCATTTT
CASTRAIGTTRKEPQHF
>17|TRBD2|TRBV18|TRBJ2-2|.
TGTGCCAGCTCACCACCGGCACTAGCGCTTGACACCGGGGAGCTGTTTTTT
CASSPPALALDTGELFF
>13|.|TRBV12-3/TRBV12-4|TRBJ1-1|.
TGTGCCAGCAGGGCCGGACAGAACACTGAAGCTTTCTTT
CASRAGQNTEAFF
>13|.|TRBV19|TRBJ2-7|.
TGTGCCAGTAGTACGCCAGGGGCCTACGAGCAGTACTTC
CASSTPGAYEQYF
>18|TRBD2|TRBV5-1|TRBJ2-2|few
TGCGCCAGCAGCCCCCGGACTAGCGGGAGAGGGAACACCGGGGAGCTGTTTTTT
CASSPRTSGRGNTGELFF
>16|TRBD2|TRBV11-1|TRBJ2-3|.
TGTGCCAGCAGCTTAGGACTAGCGGAAAGCACAGATACGCAGTATTTT
CASSLGLAESTDTQYF
>16|.|TRBV25-1|TRBJ1-2|.
TGTGCCAGCAGTGCACACAGGAATCGCGGTAACTATGGCTACACCTTC
CASSAHRNRGNYGYTF
>15|TRBD2|TRBV19|TRBJ2-1|few
TGTGCCAGTAGAACGGCGGGAGGTTCCTACAATGAGCAGTTCTTC
CASRTAGGSYNEQFF
>13|.|TRBV7-3|TRBJ2-1|.
TGTGCCAGCAGCCTCGGAGGGGGGGTTGAGCAGTTCTTC
CASSLGGGVEQFF
>15|TRBD1|TRBV2|TRBJ1-2|.
TGTGCCAGCAGTGAAGGGGGACAGGGGGTTAGGGGCTACACCTTC
CASSEGGQGVRGYTF
>15|.|TRBV2|TRBJ1-2|.
TGTGCCAGCAGTGTGGGAGGAAACGAGGGCTGGGGCTACACCTTC
CASSVGGNEGWGYTF
>15|TRBD1|TRBV3-1/TRBV3-2|TRBJ1-5|.
TGTGCCAGCAGCCAACGGACAGGAAGTAATCAGCCCCAGCATTTT
CASSQRTGSNQPQHF
>18|.|TRBV15|TRBJ1-6|few
TGTGCCACCAGCAGGGAAACTCCGGGGACACCAGATAATTCACCCCTCCACTTT
CATSRETPGTPDNSPLHF
>15|TRBD1|TRBV10-3|TRBJ2-5|.
TGTGCCATCAGTGAGCGACAGGGGGCGGGAGAGACCCAGTACTTC
CAISERQGAGETQYF
>16|.|TRBV9|TRBJ1-2|few
TGTGCCAGCAGCGTAGCTGACAGCTTTATAAACTATGGCTACACCTTC
CASSVADSFINYGYTF
>13|.|TRBV29-1|TRBJ2-7|few
TGCAGCGCCCTGGGACTGAATGGGTACGAGCAGTACTTC
CSALGLNGYEQYF
>12|TRBD1|TRBV29-1|TRBJ1-2|.
TGCAGCGTTGATGACAGGGTGAGACCATACACCTTC
CSVDDRVRPYTF
>13|.|TRBV19|TRBJ1-1|.
TGTGCCAGTAGCCTCATGGGGGGGTCTGAAGCTTTCTTT
CASSLMGGSEAFF
>15|.|TRBV27|TRBJ2-7|.
TGTGCCAGCAGTCGTGGGGCGGGATACGTGTACGAGCAGTACTTC
CASSRGAGYVYEQYF
>12|.|TRBV12-3/TRBV12-4|TRBJ2-4|.
TGTGCCAGCAGGCCCGAGGGAAACATTCAGTACTTC
CASRPEGNIQYF